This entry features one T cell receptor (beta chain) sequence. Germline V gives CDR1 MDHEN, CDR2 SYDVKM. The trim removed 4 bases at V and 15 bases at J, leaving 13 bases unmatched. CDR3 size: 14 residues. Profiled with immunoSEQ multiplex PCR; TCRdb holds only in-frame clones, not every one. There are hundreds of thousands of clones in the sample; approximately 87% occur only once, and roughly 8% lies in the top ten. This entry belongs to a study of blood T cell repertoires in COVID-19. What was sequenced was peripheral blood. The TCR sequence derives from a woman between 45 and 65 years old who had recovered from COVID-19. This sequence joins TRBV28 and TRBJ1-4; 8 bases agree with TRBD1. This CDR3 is CASSWTDRGFMVFF. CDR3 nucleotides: TGTGCCAGCAGTTGGACAGACAGGGGATTTATGGTGTTTTTT.